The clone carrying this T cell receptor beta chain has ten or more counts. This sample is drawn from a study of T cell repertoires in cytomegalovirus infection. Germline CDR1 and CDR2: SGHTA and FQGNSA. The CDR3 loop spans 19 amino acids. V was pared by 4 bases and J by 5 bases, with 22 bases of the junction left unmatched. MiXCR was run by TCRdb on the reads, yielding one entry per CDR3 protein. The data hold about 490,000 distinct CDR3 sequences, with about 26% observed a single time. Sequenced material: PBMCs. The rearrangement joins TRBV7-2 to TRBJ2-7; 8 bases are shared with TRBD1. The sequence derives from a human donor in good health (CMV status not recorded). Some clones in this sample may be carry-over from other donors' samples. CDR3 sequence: CASSSFLKKRSDRANEQYF. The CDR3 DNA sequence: TGTGCCAGCAGCTCCTTCCTAAAAAAAAGGTCGGACAGGGCTAACGAGCAGTACTTC.